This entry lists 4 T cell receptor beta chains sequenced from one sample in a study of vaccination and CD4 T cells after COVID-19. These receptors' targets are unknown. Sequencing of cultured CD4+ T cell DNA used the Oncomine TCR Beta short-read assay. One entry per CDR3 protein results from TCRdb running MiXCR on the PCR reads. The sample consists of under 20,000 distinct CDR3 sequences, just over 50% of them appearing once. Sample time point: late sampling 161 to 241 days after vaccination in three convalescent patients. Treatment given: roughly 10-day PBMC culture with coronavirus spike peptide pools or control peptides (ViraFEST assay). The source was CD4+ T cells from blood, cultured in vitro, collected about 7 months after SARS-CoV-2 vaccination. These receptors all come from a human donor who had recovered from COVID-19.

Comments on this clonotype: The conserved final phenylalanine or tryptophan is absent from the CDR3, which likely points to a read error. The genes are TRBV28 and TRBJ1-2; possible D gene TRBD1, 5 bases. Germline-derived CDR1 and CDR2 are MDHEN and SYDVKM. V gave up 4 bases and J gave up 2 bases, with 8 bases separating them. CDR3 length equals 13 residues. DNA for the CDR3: TGTGCCAGCAGTTGGGGGGTGAACTATGGCTACACCTTG. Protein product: CASSWGVNYGYTL.

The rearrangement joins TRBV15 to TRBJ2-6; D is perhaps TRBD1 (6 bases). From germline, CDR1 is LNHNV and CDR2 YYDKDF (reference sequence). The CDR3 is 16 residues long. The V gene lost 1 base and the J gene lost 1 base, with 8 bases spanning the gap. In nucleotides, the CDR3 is TGTGCCACCAGCAGAGTCCAGGGGTCTGGGGCCAACGTCCTGACTTTC. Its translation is CATSRVQGSGANVLTF. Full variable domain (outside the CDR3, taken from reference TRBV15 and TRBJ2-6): DAMVIQNPRYQVTQFGKPVTLSCSQTLNHNVMYWYQQKSSQAPKLLFHYYDKDFNNEADTPDNFQSRRPNTSFCFLDIRSPGLGDTAMYLCATSRVQGSGANVLTFGAGSRLTVL.

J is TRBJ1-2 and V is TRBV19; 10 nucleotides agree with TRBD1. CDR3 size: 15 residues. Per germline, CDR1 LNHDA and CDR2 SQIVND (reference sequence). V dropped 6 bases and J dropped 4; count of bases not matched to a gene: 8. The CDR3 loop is CASSRTRQGAYGYTF. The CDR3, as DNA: TGTGCCAGTAGCAGGACCCGACAGGGGGCCTATGGCTACACCTTC.

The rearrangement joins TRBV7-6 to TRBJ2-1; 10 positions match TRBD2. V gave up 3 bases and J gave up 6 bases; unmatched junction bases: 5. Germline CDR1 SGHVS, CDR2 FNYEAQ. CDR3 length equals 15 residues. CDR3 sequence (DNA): TGTGCCAGCAGCTTTACTAGCGGGACAGGCAATGAGCAGTTCTTC. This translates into CASSFTSGTGNEQFF.